These 7 T cell receptor beta chains originate from one sample sequenced in a study of OX40 agonist ivuxolimab in advanced cancers. Clones were read by immunoSEQ multiplex PCR, and TCRdb kept only the in-frame ones, dropping some. The profile covers some 45,000 clones, with around four fifths appearing a single time and roughly 2.2% taken by the ten largest. The sample consisted of CD4+ or CD8+ T cells sorted from blood, taken in a trial of the OX40 agonist ivuxolimab. Source of these receptors: an adult with an advanced solid tumor such as melanoma, head and neck, liver or kidney cancer.

This clone was picked up one time. The V call is TRBV18, the J call TRBJ2-5, with 7 bases identical to TRBD1. This CDR3 has 13 residues. J gave up 5 bases and V 6 bases, and 6 bases lay outside the gene matches. Germline CDR1 and CDR2: KGHSH and LQKENI. CDR3 coding DNA: TGTGCCAGCTCCCTAGGACAGGAGGAGACCCAGTACTTC. The encoded protein is CASSLGQEETQYF.

J is TRBJ1-2 and V is TRBV5-6; D uncertain. The V gene's germline CDR1 is SGHDT and CDR2 YYEEEE. The CDR3 totals 12 residues. V dropped 1 base and J dropped 6 bases, with 7 bases sitting between them. The CDR3 nucleotides read TGTGCCAGCAGCTTGATCGCCGATGGCTACACCTTC. As protein: CASSLIADGYTF.

The chain links TRBV27 to TRBJ2-1, with D possibly TRBD1 on 6 matching bases. Germline CDR1 reads MNHEY; CDR2 reads SMNVEV (reference sequence). V lost 6 bases to trimming and J lost 0 bases, with 15 bases between them. This CDR3 has 16 amino acids. CDR3 in amino acids: CASRTTGTSSYNEQFF. The CDR3 region has the DNA TGTGCCAGCAGGACTACAGGGACGAGCTCCTACAATGAGCAGTTCTTC.

CDR3 region: CASSLLGQGYEQFF. The CDR3 bases are TGTGCCAGCAGCTTGTTAGGACAGGGATATGAGCAGTTCTTC. The rearrangement uses TRBV5-4 and TRBJ2-1, with 8 bases lining up with TRBD1. J gave up 8 bases and V 1 base, and 5 bases lay outside the gene matches. CDR1 SGHNT and CDR2 YYREEE come from the germline V gene (reference sequence). This CDR3 is 14 amino acids long.

V and J are TRBV19 and TRBJ2-1; TRBD1 matches 11 bases. The CDR3 spans 16 residues. CDR1 and CDR2 (germline): LNHDA, SQIVND (reference sequence). The J segment lost 8 bases and the V segment lost 5 bases, leaving 11 bases of the junction unmatched. CDR3 DNA: TGTGCCAGTAGTTCCCCCGGGACAGGGGGATCCGATGAGCAGTTCTTC. This encodes CASSSPGTGGSDEQFF.

The chain links TRBV27 to TRBJ2-7; TRBD2 aligns across 8 bases. CDR1 and CDR2 from the germline V gene are MNHEY and SMNVEV (reference sequence). The CDR3 contains 16 residues. V lost 4 bases to trimming and J lost 4 bases; unmatched junction nucleotides: 12. The CDR3 sequence is CASSWGRGVSIYEQYF. CDR3 DNA: TGTGCCAGCAGTTGGGGGCGGGGGGTGAGTATTTACGAGCAGTACTTC.

The V and J genes are TRBV29-1 and TRBJ2-5; 10 bases fit TRBD1. After removal of 7 bases from V and 5 bases from J, the junction contained 4 bases not matched to a gene. CDR3 length: 12 residues. Germline lookup yields CDR1 SQVTM and CDR2 ANQGSEA. The CDR3, as DNA: TGCAGCGCTCGGACAGGGGGTGAGACCCAGTACTTC. Its translation: CSARTGGETQYF. The full variable domain, in which reference TRBV29-1 and TRBJ2-5 provide the parts outside the CDR3, is SAVISQKPSRDICQRGTSLTIQCQVDSQVTMMFWYRQQPGQSLTLIATANQGSEATYESGFVIDKFPISRPNLTFSTLTVSNMSPEDSSIYLCSARTGGETQYFGPGTRLLVL.